Shown below are 24 T cell receptor beta chains from a single sample sequenced in a study of blood T cells in healthy people across ages. The second PCR ran about 6 to 11 cycles with a sample-barcoded 5' primer and J-beta primers. TCRdb passed the 5' RACE reads through MiXCR, listing each CDR3 protein once. The data hold about 640,000 distinct CDR3 sequences, with 58% observed a single time. The sample comprised blood. The receptors were gathered from a man in his 60s in good health.

The table lists this clonotype with a few counts. This chain links TRBV27 with TRBJ2-3; D gene ambiguous. V shed 3 bases and J shed 2 bases, with 9 bases lying between them. Germline V gene sequence: CDR1 MNHEY, CDR2 SMNVEV (reference sequence). The CDR3 contains 14 residues. The CDR3 protein is CASSFLGSTDTQYF. The CDR3 DNA reads as TGTGCCAGCAGTTTTCTGGGGTCCACAGATACGCAGTATTTT.

The CDR3 reads CASSIGRASTGDTQYF. CDR3 bases: TGTGCCAGCAGCATAGGGCGAGCGTCAACCGGGGATACGCAGTATTTT. The V gene is TRBV12-3 or TRBV12-4, the J gene TRBJ2-3; the D is unclear. CDR3 length: 16 amino acids. V dropped 6 bases and J dropped 6 bases, with 22 bases sitting between them.

This clonotype was seen more than once but under ten times. This chain joins TRBV5-1 and TRBJ1-1; TRBD1 might be the D (5 bases). Germline V gene sequence: CDR1 SGHRS, CDR2 YFSETQ. Trimming shortened V by 3 bases and J by 3 bases, and 12 bases separated the two germline ends. This CDR3 is 14 amino acids long. The CDR3 coding sequence is TGCGCCAGCAGCTCGCAGGGAGGATACACTGAAGCTTTCTTT. Protein product: CASSSQGGYTEAFF.

The chain carries TRBV4-2 and TRBJ2-7, with a tentative D call TRBD1 (5 bases). Trimming removed 4 bases at V and 2 bases at J, with 15 bases between. Germline V gene sequence: CDR1 LGHNA, CDR2 YNFKEQ. The CDR3 spans 15 residues. The CDR3 reads CASSLEFRVAYEQYF. CDR3 DNA: TGTGCCAGCAGCCTGGAGTTCAGGGTGGCCTACGAGCAGTACTTC.

The V gene is TRBV20-1, the J gene TRBJ2-1, with 11 bases lining up with TRBD2. Looked up from germline, CDR1 is DFQATT and CDR2 is SNEGSKA (reference sequence). The CDR3 spans 17 residues. V shed 2 bases and J 8 bases; nucleotides not matched to a gene: 14. The CDR3 loop reads CSARRKILAGVIYEQFF. The CDR3, as DNA: TGCAGTGCTAGACGAAAAATACTAGCGGGGGTAATATATGAGCAGTTCTTC.

V gene TRBV5-5 combines with J gene TRBJ1-1, with TRBD1 identical over 8 bases. CDR3 length: 15 amino acids. V shed 4 bases, J shed 0 bases, and the junction held 5 bases outside the gene matches. Per the germline V gene, CDR1 is SGHKS and CDR2 is YYEKEE (reference sequence). The CDR3 sequence: CASSHQTGVNTEAFF. The DNA of the CDR3 is TGTGCCAGCAGCCACCAGACAGGGGTGAACACTGAAGCTTTCTTT.

The chain couples TRBV29-1 to TRBJ2-2; the match to TRBD1 covers 7 bases. CDR1 and CDR2 from the germline V gene are SQVTM and ANQGSEA. This CDR3 is 15 amino acids long. V lost 5 bases and J lost 1; bases outside the gene matches: 7. For the CDR3, the DNA is TGCAGCGTTATAGGGGGCACTCGGAACACCGGGGAGCTGTTTTTT. Translating it yields CSVIGGTRNTGELFF.

This clonotype is a singleton in its sample. V gene TRBV6-2 or TRBV6-3 combines with J gene TRBJ2-6; 8 bases are shared with TRBD1. CDR1 is MNHEY and CDR2 is SVGEGT in the germline V gene. J was trimmed by 2 bases and V by 2 bases; bases with no gene match: 8. This CDR3 contains 18 residues. The CDR3 protein is CASSYGPTGATGANVLTF. DNA for the CDR3: TGTGCCAGCAGTTACGGCCCGACAGGGGCGACTGGGGCCAACGTCCTGACTTTC.

A few counts support this clonotype. The chain carries TRBV18 and TRBJ2-3, with D tentatively TRBD1 (6 bases). Trimming stripped 3 bases from V and 6 bases from J, with 19 bases between. Germline lookup yields CDR1 KGHSH and CDR2 LQKENI. The CDR3 is 16 amino acids. The CDR3 region has the DNA TGTGCCAGCTCACCGACTACAGGGTTTGGCGCTGATACGCAGTATTTT. It codes for CASSPTTGFGADTQYF.

The chain links TRBV10-3 to TRBJ2-5; D uncertain. Trimming stripped 6 bases from V and 11 bases from J, with 13 bases between. This CDR3 has 11 residues. CDR1 and CDR2 (germline): ENHRY, SYGVKD. As DNA, the CDR3 is TGTGCCATCAGCACACGCGTTGAGCAGTACTTC. This encodes CAISTRVEQYF.

The rearrangement links TRBV5-1 to TRBJ2-3, with 9 bases fitting TRBD2. The trim removed 5 bases at V and 4 bases at J, leaving 8 bases unmatched. The CDR3 extends over 15 amino acids. Germline V CDR1 and CDR2: SGHRS, YFSETQ. CDR3 amino acids: CASSPGTSPPDTQYF. DNA for the CDR3: TGCGCCAGCAGTCCCGGGACTAGCCCCCCAGATACGCAGTATTTT. The full variable domain, with the rest looked up from reference TRBV5-1 and TRBJ2-3, is KAGVTQTPRYLIKTRGQQVTLSCSPISGHRSVSWYQQTPGQGLQFLFEYFSETQRNKGNFPGRFSGRQFSNSRSEMNVSTLELGDSALYLCASSPGTSPPDTQYFGPGTRLTVL.

This clonotype has a handful of counts. The genes are TRBV29-1 and TRBJ2-7; 7 bases map to TRBD1. Trimming removed 7 bases from V and 2 bases from J; junction bases left unmatched: 8. CDR3 size: 13 residues. CDR1 is SQVTM, CDR2 ANQGSEA, per germline. DNA for the CDR3: TGCAGCGCCTCCGGGACAGAAACCTACGAGCAGTACTTC. Encoded protein: CSASGTETYEQYF.

This chain joins TRBV10-2 and TRBJ2-5; possibly TRBD1 or TRBD2 for D (6 bases each). This CDR3 region has 14 residues. Trimming took 3 bases from V and 7 from J, leaving 15 bases between them. Germline assignment: CDR1 WSHSY and CDR2 SAAADI. The CDR3 DNA is TGCGCCAGCAGTGAATCCAGGAGGGGGACGACCCAGTACTTC. Encoded protein: CASSESRRGTTQYF.

This clonotype showed up just a few times. The CDR3 coding sequence is TGTGCCAGCAGCACGATTCGGCGGGAGGATACGCAGTATTTT. Translating it yields CASSTIRREDTQYF. The chain joins TRBV7-2 to TRBJ2-3; 7 bases map to TRBD2. Germline loops: CDR1 SGHTA, CDR2 FQGNSA. Losses at the gene ends were 5 bases for V and 6 bases for J; bases not matched to a gene: 8. The length of the CDR3 is 14 residues. Looking up the rest from reference TRBV7-2 and TRBJ2-3 gives the full variable domain: GAGVSQSPSNKVTEKGKDVELRCDPISGHTALYWYRQSLGQGLEFLIYFQGNSAPDKSGLPSDRFSAERTGGSVSTLTIQRTQQEDSAVYLCASSTIRREDTQYFGPGTRLTVL.

The J gene is TRBJ2-5, the V gene TRBV7-2; 8 bases are a match to TRBD2. The V gene's germline CDR1 is SGHTA and CDR2 FQGNSA. CDR3 length: 13 residues. V shed 5 bases and J 11 bases; nucleotides not matched to a gene: 10. The CDR3 bases are TGTGCCAGCAGCCCGGGGGGGCCGAGAGAGCAGTACTTC. It yields the protein CASSPGGPREQYF.

The chain couples TRBV12-3 or TRBV12-4 to TRBJ2-5; D is ambiguous. CDR3 length equals 12 residues. Trimming shortened V by 8 bases and J by 2 bases, and 9 bases separated the two germline ends. CDR3 in amino acids: CASGLPQETQYF. As DNA, the CDR3 is TGTGCCAGCGGGTTACCGCAAGAGACCCAGTACTTC.

The chain carries TRBV12-3 or TRBV12-4 and TRBJ1-2, with a tentative D call TRBD1 (5 bases). CDR3 size: 14 residues. V lost 5 bases and J lost 8, with 18 bases in between. CDR3 bases: TGTGCCAGCAGTCCAACCGGGAGAAAGGGGGGCTACACCTTC. Translation: CASSPTGRKGGYTF.

The chain joins TRBV20-1 to TRBJ2-3; 9 bases align to TRBD2. This CDR3 has 12 amino acids. Germline values: CDR1 DFQATT, CDR2 SNEGSKA (reference sequence). V was pared by 5 bases and J by 8 bases, with 5 bases of the junction left unmatched. The CDR3 is CSAPSGAFTQYF. CDR3 sequence (DNA): TGCAGTGCTCCTAGCGGGGCGTTTACGCAGTATTTT.

J is TRBJ2-6 and V is TRBV4-3; the match to TRBD1 covers 10 bases. V lost 3 bases and J lost 1; bases outside the gene matches: 3. This CDR3 is built from 17 residues. Germline V CDR1 and CDR2: LGHNA, YSLEER. CDR3 sequence: CASSQTGGYSGANVLTF. The CDR3 nucleotides read TGCGCCAGCAGCCAGACAGGGGGCTATTCTGGGGCCAACGTCCTGACTTTC.

This clonotype was observed a few times. The chain is built from TRBV7-9 and TRBJ2-7; D gene uncertain. The CDR3 is 14 amino acids. The germline V gene has CDR1 SEHNR and CDR2 FQNEAQ (reference sequence). Trimming removed 0 bases from V and 4 bases from J, with 10 bases in between. Written as DNA, the CDR3 is TGTGCCAGCAGCTTAGCCTCGAGCCAATACGAGCAGTACTTC. Translation gives CASSLASSQYEQYF.

This clonotype was picked up one time. This chain links TRBV7-8 with TRBJ2-7, with TRBD2 matching 8 bases. The CDR3 has 14 amino acids. Germline V lookup: CDR1 SGHVS, CDR2 FQNEAQ. The ends lost 3 bases at V and 2 bases at J; junction bases unmatched: 3. The CDR3 here is CASSFGGGPYEQYF. The CDR3 region has the DNA TGTGCCAGCAGCTTCGGGGGGGGGCCCTACGAGCAGTACTTC. Filled out from reference TRBV7-8 and TRBJ2-7, the complete variable domain reads GAGVSQSPRYKVAKRGQDVALRCDPISGHVSLFWYQQALGQGPEFLTYFQNEAQLDKSGLPSDRFFAERPEGSVSTLKIQRTQQEDSAVYLCASSFGGGPYEQYFGPGTRLTVT.

CDR3 DNA: TGTGCCAGCAGCTTGACGGGACAGGGCTCAAACTATGGCTACACCTTC. The encoded protein is CASSLTGQGSNYGYTF. The V and J genes are TRBV7-9 and TRBJ1-2, with 9 bases fitting TRBD1. CDR1 is SEHNR and CDR2 is FQNEAQ in the germline V gene (reference sequence). Unmatched junction bases numbered 7, after V lost 3 bases and J lost 2 bases. The CDR3 length is 16 residues.

The V and J genes are TRBV5-5 and TRBJ2-7, with TRBD2 as a possible D gene (6 bases). The V end lost 1 base, the J end lost 4 bases, and 12 bases lay between the germline ends. Germline V gene lookup returns CDR1 SGHKS and CDR2 YYEKEE (reference sequence). The CDR3 has 14 residues. CDR3 sequence (DNA): TGTGCCAGCAGCTTGCACGGCGGGGCATACGAGCAGTACTTC. Translating gives CASSLHGGAYEQYF.

This clonotype was observed once. V gene TRBV2 combines with J gene TRBJ1-4, with 10 positions matching TRBD1. J gave up 6 bases and V 2 bases, and 3 bases lay outside the gene matches. Germline V lookup: CDR1 SNHLY, CDR2 FYNNEI. This CDR3 comprises 15 residues. CDR3 nucleotides: TGTGCCAGCAGTGAAAGGACAGGGGGATATGAAAAACTGTTTTTT. This gives the protein CASSERTGGYEKLFF.